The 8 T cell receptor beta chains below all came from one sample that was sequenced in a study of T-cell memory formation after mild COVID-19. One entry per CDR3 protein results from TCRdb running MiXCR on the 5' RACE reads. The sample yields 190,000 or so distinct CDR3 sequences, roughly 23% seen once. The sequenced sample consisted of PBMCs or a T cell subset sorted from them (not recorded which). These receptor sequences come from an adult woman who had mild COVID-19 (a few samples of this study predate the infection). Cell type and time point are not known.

The CDR3 protein is CASRLKTAAKNIQYF. CDR3 bases: TGTGCCAGCAGGCTGAAAACCGCGGCCAAAAACATTCAGTACTTC. The chain has TRBV6-1 and TRBJ2-4; D gene uncertain. The CDR3 has 15 residues. Trimming stripped 6 bases from V and 1 base from J, with 13 bases between. Germline V gene sequence: CDR1 MNHNS, CDR2 SASEGT.

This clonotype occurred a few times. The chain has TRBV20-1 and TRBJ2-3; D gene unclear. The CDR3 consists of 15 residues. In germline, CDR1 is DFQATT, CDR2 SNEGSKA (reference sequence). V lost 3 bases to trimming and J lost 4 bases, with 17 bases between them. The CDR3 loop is CSARVKGSVADTQYF. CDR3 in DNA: TGCAGTGCTAGGGTAAAAGGGTCAGTCGCAGATACGCAGTATTTT.

The CDR3 spells CASSLAGRGTGEQYF. The CDR3 nucleotides read TGTGCCAGCAGCTTAGCGGGGAGAGGGACTGGCGAGCAGTACTTC. The rearrangement uses TRBV7-8 and TRBJ2-7; D is perhaps TRBD2 (6 bases). Germline V lookup: CDR1 SGHVS, CDR2 FQNEAQ. The CDR3 contains 15 residues. Trimming took off 0 bases at V and 6 bases at J, with 15 bases between the two ends.

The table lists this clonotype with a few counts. CDR3 bases: TGTGCCAGCAGTTACTCGTGGGGCAGAGACTTGATCTACGAGCAGTACTTC. Encoded protein: CASSYSWGRDLIYEQYF. The chain recombines TRBV6-5 with TRBJ2-7; tentatively, D is TRBD1 (5 bases). The V gene's germline CDR1 is MNHEY and CDR2 SVGAGI. The CDR3 loop spans 17 amino acids. V was shortened by 0 bases and J by 3 bases, with 18 bases between the two germline ends.

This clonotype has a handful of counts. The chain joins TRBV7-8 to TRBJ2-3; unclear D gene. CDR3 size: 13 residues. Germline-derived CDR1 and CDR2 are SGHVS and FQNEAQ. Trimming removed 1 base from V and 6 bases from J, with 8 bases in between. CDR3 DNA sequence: TGTGCCAGCAGCTTAGTGCTTGTGGATACGCAGTATTTT. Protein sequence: CASSLVLVDTQYF.

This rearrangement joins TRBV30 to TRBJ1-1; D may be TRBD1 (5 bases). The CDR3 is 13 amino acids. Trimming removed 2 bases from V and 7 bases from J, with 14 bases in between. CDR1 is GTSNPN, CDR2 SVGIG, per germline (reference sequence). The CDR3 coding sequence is TGTGCCTGGAGTCAAGGGGCTTCCTTTGAAGCTTTCTTT. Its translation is CAWSQGASFEAFF.

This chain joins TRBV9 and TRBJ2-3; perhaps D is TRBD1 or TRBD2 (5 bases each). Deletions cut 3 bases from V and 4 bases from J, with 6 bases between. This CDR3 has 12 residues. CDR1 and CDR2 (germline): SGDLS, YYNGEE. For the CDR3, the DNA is TGTGCCAGCAGCGCGGGGCCAGATACGCAGTATTTT. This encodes CASSAGPDTQYF.

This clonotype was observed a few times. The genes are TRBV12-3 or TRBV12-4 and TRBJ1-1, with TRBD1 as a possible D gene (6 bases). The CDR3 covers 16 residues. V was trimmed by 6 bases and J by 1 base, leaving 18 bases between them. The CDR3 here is CASRTGTPRGNTEAFF. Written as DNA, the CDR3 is TGTGCCAGCAGAACCGGGACACCAAGGGGGAACACTGAAGCTTTCTTT.